The next 6 T cell receptor beta chains were all read from a single sample in a study of blood T cell repertoires in COVID-19. Produced via immunoSEQ multiplex PCR; TCRdb's table is partial and in-frame only. The table lists 300,000 to 450,000 clones, around 87% of them singletons. Source material: peripheral blood. Receptors were obtained from a woman aged 60-75 years with COVID-19, enrolled during active disease.

This chain joins TRBV6-4 and TRBJ2-3; 7 bases match TRBD1. The CDR3 is 15 residues long. Germline loops: CDR1 MRHNA, CDR2 SNTAGT. V was clipped by 2 bases and J by 6 bases; unmatched bases: 8. The CDR3 coding sequence is TGTGCCAGCAGTGACACGGGACAGCCCTGGGATACGCAGTATTTT. Its translation is CASSDTGQPWDTQYF.

The chain combines TRBV28 with TRBJ2-6, with D possibly being TRBD1 (5 bases). Germline V gives CDR1 MDHEN, CDR2 SYDVKM. Trimming removed 5 bases at V and 0 bases at J, with 11 bases between. The CDR3 runs 16 residues. Here the CDR3 reads CASSGRDSSGANVLTF. The DNA for the CDR3 is TGTGCCAGCAGTGGTCGAGACAGCTCTGGGGCCAACGTCCTGACTTTC.

This clone was recorded once. V is TRBV28 and J is TRBJ2-7, with TRBD2 matching over 9 bases. Germline V lookup: CDR1 MDHEN, CDR2 SYDVKM. Trimming cost V 7 bases and J 4 bases; bases outside gene matches: 8. This CDR3 region has 14 residues. In DNA form, the CDR3 reads TGTGCCAGCACTGAGGCTAGCGGGGTGTACGAGCAGTACTTC. Its protein product is CASTEASGVYEQYF.

This clone was detected once. The V and J genes are TRBV7-8 and TRBJ1-5, with D unclear. Between the trimmed V and J ends, which lost 3 bases and 1 base, there was a span of 7 bases. The CDR3 length is 14 residues. Germline V gene lookup returns CDR1 SGHVS and CDR2 FQNEAQ. The CDR3 loop reads CASSFLGSNQPQHF. The CDR3 DNA follows: TGTGCCAGCAGCTTCCTGGGCAGCAATCAGCCCCAGCATTTT.

J is TRBJ1-2 and V is TRBV6-6; D is ambiguous. V was trimmed by 8 bases and J by 2 bases, leaving 9 bases between them. The CDR3 extends over 12 amino acids. Germline CDR1 MNHNY, CDR2 SVGAGI (reference sequence). The CDR3 region is CASRETNYGYTF. In nucleotides, the CDR3 is TGTGCCAGCCGGGAAACAAACTATGGCTACACCTTC.

The CDR3 spells CAGSGTGGIYEQYF. The CDR3, as DNA: TGTGCCGGCTCCGGGACAGGGGGCATCTACGAGCAGTACTTC. The gene calls are TRBV6-6 and TRBJ2-7; 12 nucleotides agree with TRBD1. V lost 11 bases, J lost 3 bases, and 8 bases stayed unmatched. The CDR3 covers 14 residues. Germline V CDR1 and CDR2: MNHNY, SVGAGI (reference sequence).